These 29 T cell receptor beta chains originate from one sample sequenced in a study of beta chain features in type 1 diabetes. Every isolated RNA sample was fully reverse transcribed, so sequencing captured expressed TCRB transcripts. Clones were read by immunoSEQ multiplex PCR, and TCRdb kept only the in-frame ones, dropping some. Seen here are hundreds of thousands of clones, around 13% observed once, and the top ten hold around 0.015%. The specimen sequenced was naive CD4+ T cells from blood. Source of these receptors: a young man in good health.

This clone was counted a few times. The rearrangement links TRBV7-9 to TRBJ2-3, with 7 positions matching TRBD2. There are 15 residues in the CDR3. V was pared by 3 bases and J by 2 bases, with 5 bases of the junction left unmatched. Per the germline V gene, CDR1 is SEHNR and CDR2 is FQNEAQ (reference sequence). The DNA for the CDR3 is TGTGCCAGCAGCTTCGGACTAGGAAACACAGATACGCAGTATTTT. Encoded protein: CASSFGLGNTDTQYF.

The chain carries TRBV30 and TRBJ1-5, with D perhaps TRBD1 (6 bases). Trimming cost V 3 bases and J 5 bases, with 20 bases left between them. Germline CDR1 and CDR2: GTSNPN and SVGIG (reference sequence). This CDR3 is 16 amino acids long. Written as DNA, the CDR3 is TGTGCCTGGAGGGCCAGGGGCAGGGGAAGCGATCAGCCCCAGCATTTT. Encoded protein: CAWRARGRGSDQPQHF.

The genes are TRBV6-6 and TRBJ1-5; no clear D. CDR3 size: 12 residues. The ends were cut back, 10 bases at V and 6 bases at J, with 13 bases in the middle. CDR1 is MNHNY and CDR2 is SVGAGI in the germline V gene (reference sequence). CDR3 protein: CATQSTGQPQHF. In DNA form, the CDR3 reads TGTGCCACTCAATCTACCGGTCAGCCCCAGCATTTT.

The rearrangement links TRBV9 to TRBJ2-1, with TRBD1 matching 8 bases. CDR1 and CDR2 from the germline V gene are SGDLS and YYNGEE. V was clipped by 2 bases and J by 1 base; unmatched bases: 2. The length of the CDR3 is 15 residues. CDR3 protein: CASSVRTGSYNEQFF. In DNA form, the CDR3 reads TGTGCCAGCAGCGTCCGGACAGGGTCCTACAATGAGCAGTTCTTC.

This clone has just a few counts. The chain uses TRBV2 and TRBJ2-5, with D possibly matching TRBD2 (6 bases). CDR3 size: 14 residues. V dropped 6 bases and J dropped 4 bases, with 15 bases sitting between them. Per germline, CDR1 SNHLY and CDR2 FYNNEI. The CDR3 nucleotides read TGTGCCAGCAGGCACGCCGGGAGTGGAGAGACCCAGTACTTC. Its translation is CASRHAGSGETQYF.

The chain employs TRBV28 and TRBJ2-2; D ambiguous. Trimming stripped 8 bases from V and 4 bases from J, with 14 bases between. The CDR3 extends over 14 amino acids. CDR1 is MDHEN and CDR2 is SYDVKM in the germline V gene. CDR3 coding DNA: TGTGCCAGCCATGCAGGTCTCCGCACCGGGGAGCTGTTTTTT. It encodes CASHAGLRTGELFF.

This CDR3 is CASSPGSGGNQPQHF. The CDR3 DNA sequence: TGTGCCAGCAGCCCCGGGTCGGGGGGCAATCAGCCCCAGCATTTT. The chain combines TRBV7-8 with TRBJ1-5, with a tentative D call TRBD1 (5 bases). The length of the CDR3 is 15 residues. Germline V gene sequence: CDR1 SGHVS, CDR2 FQNEAQ. The V and J ends lost 5 bases and 2 bases respectively, with 13 bases between them. Full variable domain (remainder filled in from reference TRBV7-8 and TRBJ1-5): GAGVSQSPRYKVAKRGQDVALRCDPISGHVSLFWYQQALGQGPEFLTYFQNEAQLDKSGLPSDRFFAERPEGSVSTLKIQRTQQEDSAVYLCASSPGSGGNQPQHFGDGTRLSIL.

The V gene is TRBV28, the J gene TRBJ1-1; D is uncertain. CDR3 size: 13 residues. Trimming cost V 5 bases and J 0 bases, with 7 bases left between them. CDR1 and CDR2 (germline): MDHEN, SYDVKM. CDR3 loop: CASSGVLNTEAFF. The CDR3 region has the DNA TGTGCCAGCAGTGGAGTCTTGAACACTGAAGCTTTCTTT.

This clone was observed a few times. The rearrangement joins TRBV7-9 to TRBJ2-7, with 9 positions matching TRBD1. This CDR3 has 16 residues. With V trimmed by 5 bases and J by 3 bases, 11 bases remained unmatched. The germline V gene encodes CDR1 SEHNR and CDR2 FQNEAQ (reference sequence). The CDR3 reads CASSPSARTGDYEQYF. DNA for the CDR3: TGTGCCAGCAGCCCATCCGCACGGACAGGGGACTACGAGCAGTACTTC.

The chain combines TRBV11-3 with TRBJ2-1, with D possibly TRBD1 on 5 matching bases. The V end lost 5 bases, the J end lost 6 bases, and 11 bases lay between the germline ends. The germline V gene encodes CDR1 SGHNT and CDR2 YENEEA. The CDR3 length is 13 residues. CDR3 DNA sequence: TGTGCCAGCAGCCTAGGGGCTGTCAATGAGCAGTTCTTC. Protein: CASSLGAVNEQFF.

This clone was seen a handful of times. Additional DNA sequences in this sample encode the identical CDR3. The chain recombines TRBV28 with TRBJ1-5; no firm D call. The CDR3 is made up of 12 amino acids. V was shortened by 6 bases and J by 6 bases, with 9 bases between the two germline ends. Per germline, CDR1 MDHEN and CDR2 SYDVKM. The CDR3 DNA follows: TGTGCCAGCAGCCTGGTCGGTCAGCCCCAGCATTTT. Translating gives CASSLVGQPQHF.

The CDR3 protein is CASSLGGDTNNEQFF. The CDR3 DNA reads TGTGCCAGCAGTTTAGGGGGGGACACGAACAATGAGCAGTTCTTC. The chain uses TRBV28 and TRBJ2-1; D might be TRBD2 (7 bases). This CDR3 region has 15 residues. The V end was cut by 2 bases, the J end by 5 bases, with 13 bases between. Germline CDR1 MDHEN, CDR2 SYDVKM.

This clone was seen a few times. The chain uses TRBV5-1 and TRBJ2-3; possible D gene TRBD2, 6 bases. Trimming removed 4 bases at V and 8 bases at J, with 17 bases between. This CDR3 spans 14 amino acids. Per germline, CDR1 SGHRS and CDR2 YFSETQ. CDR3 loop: CASSPGAQRGTQYF. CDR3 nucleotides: TGCGCCAGCAGCCCGGGAGCCCAAAGGGGTACGCAGTATTTT.

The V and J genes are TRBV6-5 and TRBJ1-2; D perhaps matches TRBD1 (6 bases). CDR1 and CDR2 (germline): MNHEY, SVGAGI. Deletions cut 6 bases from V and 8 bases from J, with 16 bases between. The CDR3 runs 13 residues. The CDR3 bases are TGTGCCAGCAGCAGCGGACAGTCTTGGGGCTACACCTTC. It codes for CASSSGQSWGYTF.

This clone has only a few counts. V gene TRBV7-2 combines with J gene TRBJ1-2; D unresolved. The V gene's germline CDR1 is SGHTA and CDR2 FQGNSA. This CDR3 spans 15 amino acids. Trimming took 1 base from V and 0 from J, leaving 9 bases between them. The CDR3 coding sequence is TGTGCCAGCAGCTTAGGAGGAAGAGCTAACTATGGCTACACCTTC. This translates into CASSLGGRANYGYTF.

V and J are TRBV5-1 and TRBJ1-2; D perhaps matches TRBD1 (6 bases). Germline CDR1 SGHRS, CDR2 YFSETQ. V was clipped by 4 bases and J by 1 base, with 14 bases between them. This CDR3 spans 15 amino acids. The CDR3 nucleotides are TGCGCCAGCAGCACGACGGACAGACTTAACTATGGCTACACCTTC. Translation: CASSTTDRLNYGYTF.

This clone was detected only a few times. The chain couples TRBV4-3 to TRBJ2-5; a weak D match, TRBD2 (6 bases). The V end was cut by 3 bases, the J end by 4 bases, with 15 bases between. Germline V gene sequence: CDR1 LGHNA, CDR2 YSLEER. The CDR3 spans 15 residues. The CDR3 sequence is CASSQTGSGGETQYF. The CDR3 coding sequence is TGCGCCAGCAGCCAGACCGGGAGCGGAGGAGAGACCCAGTACTTC.

The CDR3 is CASRIAGGPDEQYF. In DNA form, the CDR3 reads TGTGCCAGCAGAATAGCGGGAGGGCCTGACGAGCAGTACTTC. The chain joins TRBV28 to TRBJ2-7; 11 bases align to TRBD2. The CDR3 sequence is 14 residues long. Germline CDR1 MDHEN, CDR2 SYDVKM. Unmatched junction bases numbered 6, after V lost 6 bases and J lost 5 bases.

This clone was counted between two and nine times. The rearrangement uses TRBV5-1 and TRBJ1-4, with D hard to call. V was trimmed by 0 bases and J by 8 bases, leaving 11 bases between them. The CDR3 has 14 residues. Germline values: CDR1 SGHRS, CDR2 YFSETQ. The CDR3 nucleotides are TGCGCCAGCAGCTTGGCACCCGGCGGGGAAAAACTGTTTTTT. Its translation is CASSLAPGGEKLFF.

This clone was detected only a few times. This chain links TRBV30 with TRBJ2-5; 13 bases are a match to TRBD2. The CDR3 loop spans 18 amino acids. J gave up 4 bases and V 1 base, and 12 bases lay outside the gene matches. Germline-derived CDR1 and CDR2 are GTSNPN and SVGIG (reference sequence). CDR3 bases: TGTGCCTGGAGTGCCCTGACTAGCGGGAGGCCCCTTCGAGAGACCCAGTACTTC. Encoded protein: CAWSALTSGRPLRETQYF.

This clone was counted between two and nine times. The CDR3 here is CASSPLAGNEQFF. CDR3 nucleotide sequence: TGTGCCAGCAGCCCTCTCGCAGGGAATGAGCAGTTCTTC. The J gene is TRBJ2-1, the V gene TRBV7-9; the D gene is possibly TRBD1 (5 bases). CDR3 length: 13 residues. V lost 5 bases and J 7 bases, leaving 12 bases between the germline ends. Looked up from germline, CDR1 is SEHNR and CDR2 is FQNEAQ (reference sequence). Full variable domain (rest looked up from reference TRBV7-9 and TRBJ2-1): DTGVSQNPRHKITKRGQNVTFRCDPISEHNRLYWYRQTLGQGPEFLTYFQNEAQLEKSRLLSDRFSAERPKGSFSTLEIQRTEQGDSAMYLCASSPLAGNEQFFGPGTRLTVL.

CDR3 protein: CAISGGETQYF. The CDR3 DNA reads TGTGCCATCAGTGGGGGCGAGACCCAGTACTTC. The chain has TRBV10-3 and TRBJ2-5, with D perhaps TRBD1 (5 bases). The CDR3 is made up of 11 amino acids. Germline CDR1 reads ENHRY; CDR2 reads SYGVKD. V was pared by 4 bases and J by 5 bases, with 5 bases between.

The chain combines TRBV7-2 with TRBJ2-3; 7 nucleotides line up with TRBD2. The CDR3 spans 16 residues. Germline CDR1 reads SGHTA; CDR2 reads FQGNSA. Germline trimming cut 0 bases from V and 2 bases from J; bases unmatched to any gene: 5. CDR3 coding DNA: TGTGCCAGCAGCTTAGCGGGAGGGCCCAACACAGATACGCAGTATTTT. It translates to CASSLAGGPNTDTQYF. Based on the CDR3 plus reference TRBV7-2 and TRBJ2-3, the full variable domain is GAGVSQSPSNKVTEKGKDVELRCDPISGHTALYWYRQSLGQGLEFLIYFQGNSAPDKSGLPSDRFSAERTGGSVSTLTIQRTQQEDSAVYLCASSLAGGPNTDTQYFGPGTRLTVL.

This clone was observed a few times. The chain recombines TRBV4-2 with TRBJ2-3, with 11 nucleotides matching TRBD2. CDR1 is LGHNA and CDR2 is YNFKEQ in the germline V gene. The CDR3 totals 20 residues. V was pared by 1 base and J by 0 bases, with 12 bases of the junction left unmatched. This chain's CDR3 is CASSQGRYPLAGGSTDTQYF. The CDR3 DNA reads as TGTGCCAGCAGCCAAGGAAGGTACCCCTTAGCGGGAGGGAGCACAGATACGCAGTATTTT.

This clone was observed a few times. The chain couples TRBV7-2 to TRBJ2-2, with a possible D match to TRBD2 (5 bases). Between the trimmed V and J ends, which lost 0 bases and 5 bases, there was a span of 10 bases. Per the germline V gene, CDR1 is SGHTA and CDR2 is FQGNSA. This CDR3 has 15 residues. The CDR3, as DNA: TGTGCCAGCAGCTTAGCGGGGAGTACGACCGGGGAGCTGTTTTTT. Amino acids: CASSLAGSTTGELFF.

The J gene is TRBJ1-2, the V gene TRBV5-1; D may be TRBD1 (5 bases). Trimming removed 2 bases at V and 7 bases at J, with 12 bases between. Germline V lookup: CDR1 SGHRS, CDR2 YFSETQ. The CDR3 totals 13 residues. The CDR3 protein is CASSFGHVFGYTF. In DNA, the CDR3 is TGCGCCAGCAGCTTCGGACACGTATTTGGCTACACCTTC.

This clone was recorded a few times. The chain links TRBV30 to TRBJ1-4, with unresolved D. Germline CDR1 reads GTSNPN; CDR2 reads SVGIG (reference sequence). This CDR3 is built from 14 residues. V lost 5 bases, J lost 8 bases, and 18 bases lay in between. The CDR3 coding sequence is TGTGCCTGGTCCACCCCGGGTTTAATGGAAAAACTGTTTTTT. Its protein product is CAWSTPGLMEKLFF.

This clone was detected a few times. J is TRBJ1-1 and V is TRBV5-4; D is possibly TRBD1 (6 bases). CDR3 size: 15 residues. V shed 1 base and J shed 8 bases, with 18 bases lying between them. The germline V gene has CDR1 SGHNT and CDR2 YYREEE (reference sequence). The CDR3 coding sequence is TGTGCCAGCAGCTTGTTGTCCAAAATGGGGGCCGAAGCTTTCTTT. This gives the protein CASSLLSKMGAEAFF. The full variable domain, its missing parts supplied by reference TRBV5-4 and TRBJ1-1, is ETGVTQSPTHLIKTRGQQVTLRCSSQSGHNTVSWYQQALGQGPQFIFQYYREEENGRGNFPPRFSGLQFPNYSSELNVNALELDDSALYLCASSLLSKMGAEAFFGQGTRLTVV.

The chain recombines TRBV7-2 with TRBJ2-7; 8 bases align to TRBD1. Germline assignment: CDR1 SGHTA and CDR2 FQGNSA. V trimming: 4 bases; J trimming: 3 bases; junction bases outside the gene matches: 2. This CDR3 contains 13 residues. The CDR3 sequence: CASSWGQDYEQYF. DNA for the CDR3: TGTGCCAGCAGCTGGGGACAGGACTACGAGCAGTACTTC.